This T cell receptor (beta chain) was observed in a study of OX40 agonist ivuxolimab in advanced cancers. About the study: The patients received agonistic anti-OX40 (CD134) antibody ivuxolimab. The mean age was approximately 60 years, ranging from roughly 23 to 90, with 65% to 85% of participants male. Prior anti-PD-1, anti-PD-L1 or anti-CTLA-4 therapy did not bar entry, and approximately 40% had some.

Exclusion of a patient followed from autoimmune disease history or systemic immunosuppression. Clones were sequenced by immunoSEQ multiplex PCR, and TCRdb holds only the in-frame ones, with some missing. This sample has tens of thousands of clones; about 92% occur once, and the top ten carry 0.33%. This CDR3 is 18 amino acids long. V was clipped by 0 bases and J by 5 bases, with 18 bases between them. From germline, CDR1 is SGDLS and CDR2 YYNGEE. Here the sequenced sample was CD4+ or CD8+ T cells sorted from blood, taken in a trial of the OX40 agonist ivuxolimab. The gene calls are TRBV9 and TRBJ1-6; D possibly corresponds to TRBD1 (5 bases). The origin of this receptor is an adult with an advanced solid tumor such as melanoma, head and neck, liver or kidney cancer. CDR3 sequence reads: CASSVGGATPENNSPLHF. The CDR3 coding sequence is TGTGCCAGCAGCGTAGGAGGGGCTACCCCGGAAAATAATTCACCCCTCCACTTT.